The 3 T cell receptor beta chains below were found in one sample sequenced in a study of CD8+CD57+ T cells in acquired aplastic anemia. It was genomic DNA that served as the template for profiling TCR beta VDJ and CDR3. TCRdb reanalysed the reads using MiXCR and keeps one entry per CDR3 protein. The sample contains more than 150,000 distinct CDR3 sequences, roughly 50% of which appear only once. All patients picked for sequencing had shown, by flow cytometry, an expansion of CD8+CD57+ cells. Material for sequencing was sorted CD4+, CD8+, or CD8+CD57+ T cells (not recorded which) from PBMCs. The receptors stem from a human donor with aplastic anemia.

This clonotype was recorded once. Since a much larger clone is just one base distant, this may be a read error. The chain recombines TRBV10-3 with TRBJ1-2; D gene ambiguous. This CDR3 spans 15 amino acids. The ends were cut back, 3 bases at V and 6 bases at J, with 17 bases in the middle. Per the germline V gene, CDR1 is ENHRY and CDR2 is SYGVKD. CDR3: CAISDGPREQDGYTF. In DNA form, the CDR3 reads TGTGCCATCAGTGATGGGCCTAGGGAACAAGATGGCTACACCTTC.

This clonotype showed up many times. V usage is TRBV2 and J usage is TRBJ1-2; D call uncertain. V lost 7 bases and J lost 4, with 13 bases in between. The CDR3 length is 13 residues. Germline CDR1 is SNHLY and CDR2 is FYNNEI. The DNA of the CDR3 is TGTGCCAGCACAGGATTCCAAGGCTATGGCTACACCTTC. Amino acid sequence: CASTGFQGYGYTF.

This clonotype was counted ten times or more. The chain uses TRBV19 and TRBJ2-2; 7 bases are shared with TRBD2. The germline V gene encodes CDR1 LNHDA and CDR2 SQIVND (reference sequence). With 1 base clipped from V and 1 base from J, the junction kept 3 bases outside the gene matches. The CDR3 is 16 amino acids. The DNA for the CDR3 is TGTGCCAGTAGTATAGGGGTAGCGGGGAACACCGGGGAGCTGTTTTTT. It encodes CASSIGVAGNTGELFF.